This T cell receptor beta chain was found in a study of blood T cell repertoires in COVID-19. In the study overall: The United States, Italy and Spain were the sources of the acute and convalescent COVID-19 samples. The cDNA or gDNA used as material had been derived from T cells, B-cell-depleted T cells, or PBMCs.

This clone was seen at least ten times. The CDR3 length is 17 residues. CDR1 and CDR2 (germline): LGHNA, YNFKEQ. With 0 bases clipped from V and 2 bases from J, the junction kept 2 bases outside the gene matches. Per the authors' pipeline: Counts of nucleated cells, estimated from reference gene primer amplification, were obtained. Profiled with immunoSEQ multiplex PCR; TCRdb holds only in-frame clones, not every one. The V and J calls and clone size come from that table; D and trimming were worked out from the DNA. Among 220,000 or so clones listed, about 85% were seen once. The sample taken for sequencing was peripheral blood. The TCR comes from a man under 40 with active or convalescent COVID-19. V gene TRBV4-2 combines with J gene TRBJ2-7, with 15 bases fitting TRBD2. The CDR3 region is CASSQEGLAGGAYEQYF. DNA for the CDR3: TGTGCCAGCAGCCAAGAGGGACTAGCGGGGGGAGCCTACGAGCAGTACTTC.